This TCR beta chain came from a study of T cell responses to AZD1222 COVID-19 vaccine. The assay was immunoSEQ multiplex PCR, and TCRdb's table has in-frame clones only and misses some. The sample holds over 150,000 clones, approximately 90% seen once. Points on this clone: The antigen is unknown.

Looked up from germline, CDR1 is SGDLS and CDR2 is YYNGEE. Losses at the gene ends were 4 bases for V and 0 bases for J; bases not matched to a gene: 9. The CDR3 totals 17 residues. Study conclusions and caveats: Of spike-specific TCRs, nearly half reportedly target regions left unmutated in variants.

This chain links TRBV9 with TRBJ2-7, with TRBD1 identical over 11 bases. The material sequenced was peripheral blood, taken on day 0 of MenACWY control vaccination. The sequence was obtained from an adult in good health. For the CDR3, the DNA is TGTGCCAGCAGCCCCCGTATAGGACAGGGGGCCTCCTACGAGCAGTACTTC. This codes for CASSPRIGQGASYEQYF.